The 15 T cell receptor beta chains presented below share a single source sample, sequenced in a study of T cell repertoires in cytomegalovirus infection. TCRdb reprocessed the reads with MiXCR, giving one entry per CDR3 protein. The sample lists some 560,000 distinct CDR3 sequences; about 40% were seen once. Their specific antigens are unknown. Sequenced material: cultured PBMCs, taken from culture after CMV antigen stimulation. The source of these receptors is a human donor in good health (CMV status not recorded). Some clones in this sample may be carry-over from other donors' samples.

The chain joins TRBV5-6 to TRBJ2-7, with no clear D. Germline V gives CDR1 SGHDT, CDR2 YYEEEE. Trimming stripped 2 bases from V and 7 bases from J, with 16 bases between. The CDR3 runs to 14 residues. The CDR3 loop reads CASSLRTTRLEQYF. The CDR3 nucleotides read TGTGCCAGCAGCTTAAGGACGACTCGCTTAGAGCAGTACTTC.

This chain connects TRBV7-2 to TRBJ2-1; tentatively, D is TRBD1 (6 bases). The V end was cut by 8 bases, the J end by 7 bases, with 24 bases between. This CDR3 spans 16 amino acids. CDR1 SGHTA and CDR2 FQGNSA come from the germline V gene. The CDR3 loop is CASATPGQGRINEQFF. The CDR3 nucleotides read TGTGCCAGCGCGACCCCGGGCCAGGGGAGAATTAATGAGCAGTTCTTC.

This chain uses TRBV20-1 with TRBJ2-1, with D hard to call. Trimming shortened V by 4 bases and J by 10 bases, and 8 bases separated the two germline ends. Germline CDR1 and CDR2: DFQATT and SNEGSKA (reference sequence). CDR3 size: 10 residues. DNA for the CDR3: TGCAGTGCTATATTCGGGGAGCAGTTCTTC. Residues: CSAIFGEQFF.

This clonotype came up once. The junction departs from the called germline gene at one end, perhaps through a read error. This sequence joins TRBV4-1 and TRBJ1-5; D remains unclear. CDR3 length: 15 residues. CDR1 is MGHRA, CDR2 YSYEKL, per germline. CDR3 DNA: TGTGCCAGCAGCCAAGGAAACGGCTACAATCAGCCCCAGCATTTT. It translates to CASSQGNGYNQPQHF.

This clonotype was counted only a few times. This chain connects TRBV7-8 to TRBJ2-3; D call uncertain. V was pared by 5 bases and J by 4 bases, with 16 bases between. Germline CDR1 reads SGHVS; CDR2 reads FQNEAQ. The CDR3 has 15 amino acids. CDR3 DNA sequence: TGTGCCAGCAGCCCCCGGGCCCAGAAAGCAGATACGCAGTATTTT. Amino acids: CASSPRAQKADTQYF. The full variable domain, rest sourced from reference TRBV7-8 and TRBJ2-3, is GAGVSQSPRYKVAKRGQDVALRCDPISGHVSLFWYQQALGQGPEFLTYFQNEAQLDKSGLPSDRFFAERPEGSVSTLKIQRTQQEDSAVYLCASSPRAQKADTQYFGPGTRLTVL.

This chain links TRBV12-3 or TRBV12-4 with TRBJ1-1; D may be TRBD1 (5 bases). CDR3 size: 14 residues. V shed 3 bases and J shed 4 bases, with 12 bases lying between them. DNA for the CDR3: TGTGCCAGCAGTTTTACCGGGGCGCGCACTGAAGCTTTCTTT. Protein: CASSFTGARTEAFF.

This clonotype was counted only a few times. This chain connects TRBV6-1 to TRBJ1-1; D uncertain. The germline CDR1 and CDR2 sequences are MNHNS and SASEGT. The CDR3 extends over 11 amino acids. V dropped 7 bases and J dropped 1 base, with 4 bases sitting between them. CDR3: CASKENTEAFF. The CDR3 bases are TGTGCCAGCAAGGAGAACACTGAAGCTTTCTTT.

The chain is built from TRBV19 and TRBJ1-5, with D perhaps TRBD1 (5 bases). Per germline, CDR1 LNHDA and CDR2 SQIVND (reference sequence). Deletions cut 9 bases from V and 2 bases from J, with 11 bases between. This CDR3 has 13 residues. CDR3 in amino acids: CASGGTGNQPQHF. The DNA of the CDR3 is TGTGCCAGCGGAGGGACGGGCAATCAGCCCCAGCATTTT.

A few counts support this clonotype. The V and J genes are TRBV7-2 and TRBJ1-5; D remains unclear. V shed 2 bases and J shed 12 bases, with 14 bases lying between them. The CDR3 runs to 13 residues. Germline loops: CDR1 SGHTA, CDR2 FQGNSA. CDR3 bases: TGTGCCAGCAGCTTAACTCTTGACCGGGTCCAGCATTTT. This sequence encodes CASSLTLDRVQHF.

This chain links TRBV7-2 with TRBJ1-5; D may be TRBD1 (5 bases). The CDR3 consists of 14 residues. Germline CDR1 and CDR2: SGHTA and FQGNSA. V lost 2 bases and J 3 bases, leaving 8 bases between the germline ends. DNA of the CDR3: TGTGCCAGCAGCTTAAACAGGATCAATCAGCCCCAGCATTTT. Translated: CASSLNRINQPQHF.

There are many counts of this clonotype. The chain combines TRBV7-2 with TRBJ2-2; D uncertain. The CDR3 is 13 residues long. Trimming took 1 base from V and 7 from J, leaving 7 bases between them. Per germline, CDR1 SGHTA and CDR2 FQGNSA. The CDR3 nucleotides are TGTGCCAGCAGCTTAGGGTCGAGCGGGGAGCTGTTTTTT. Translating gives CASSLGSSGELFF.

Ten or more counts support this clonotype. The chain employs TRBV7-8 and TRBJ1-2; 8 bases match TRBD1. The CDR3 runs 16 residues. Per germline, CDR1 SGHVS and CDR2 FQNEAQ. The J segment lost 7 bases and the V segment lost 2 bases, leaving 12 bases of the junction unmatched. As DNA, the CDR3 is TGTGCCAGCAGCTTAACGGGTGCGAGACAGGGGTTTGGCTACACCTTC. Amino acid sequence: CASSLTGARQGFGYTF.

This clonotype was seen a few times. The chain uses TRBV14 and TRBJ2-2, with D possibly matching TRBD2 (6 bases). CDR1 and CDR2 (germline): SGHDN, FVKESK. This CDR3 contains 17 residues. V was clipped by 2 bases and J by 2 bases, with 15 bases between them. The CDR3 loop is CASSQSAGRINTGELFF. The DNA for the CDR3 is TGTGCCAGCAGCCAAAGTGCGGGGAGGATAAACACCGGGGAGCTGTTTTTT.

This clonotype has at least ten counts. This chain uses TRBV7-9 with TRBJ2-5, with 9 positions matching TRBD2. With V trimmed by 1 base and J by 2 bases, 5 bases remained unmatched. Germline loops: CDR1 SEHNR, CDR2 FQNEAQ (reference sequence). The CDR3 length is 16 residues. CDR3: CASSLVGLAGQETQYF. Here the CDR3 DNA reads TGTGCCAGCAGCTTAGTTGGGCTAGCGGGGCAAGAGACCCAGTACTTC.

The chain combines TRBV12-3 or TRBV12-4 with TRBJ2-3, with D perhaps TRBD2 (5 bases). The ends were cut back, 10 bases at V and 3 bases at J, with 8 bases in the middle. The CDR3 spans 11 residues. Written as DNA, the CDR3 is TGTGCCATATTAGCGACAGATACGCAGTATTTT. Protein: CAILATDTQYF.